This T cell receptor (beta chain) was documented in a study of T cells in Graves' hyperthyroidism and ophthalmopathy. Study-level points and caveats: With a median lead of approximately six months before onset, the model predicted ophthalmopathy.

This clonotype was seen a handful of times. Its antigen is unidentified. No ophthalmopathy progression within 18 months constituted stable Graves' hyperthyroidism. Hyperthyroidism, newly diagnosed and lasting under 2 months, affected patients aged 18 to 65. With 5 bases removed from V and 6 bases from J, the gap between germline ends came to 8 bases. This CDR3 has 12 amino acids. It was RNA transcripts that yielded the amplified TCR beta CDR3 regions. First-round RT-PCR with HTBI primers amplified the TCR CDR3 region. TCRdb reprocessed the multiplex PCR reads via MiXCR and lists one record per CDR3 protein. There are under 550,000 distinct CDR3 sequences in the sample; approximately 14% occur only once, and less than 6.5% lies in the top ten.

Sequences were obtained from blood. V gene TRBV12-3 or TRBV12-4 combines with J gene TRBJ2-1; D is uncertain. The receptor was derived from a woman younger than 30 with Graves' hyperthyroidism. In DNA, the CDR3 is TGTGCCAGCAGTCCTCTGATCAATGAGCAGTTCTTC. Amino acids: CASSPLINEQFF.